This T cell receptor (beta chain) was profiled in a study of T cells in Graves' hyperthyroidism and ophthalmopathy. Researchers barred patients who had uncontrolled infection, other autoimmune disease, pregnancy or lactation. The sample holds many counts of this clonotype. The antigen remains undetermined. Study-wide findings and caveats: Classification by a 13 V-J model distinguished ophthalmopathy from stable hyperthyroidism.

Researchers amplified the TCR beta CDR3 regions from RNA transcripts. First-round RT-PCR of the TCR CDR3 relied on the HTBI primer set. TCRdb processed the multiplex PCR reads anew with MiXCR; each CDR3 protein has one entry. The table has around 600,000 distinct CDR3 sequences, just under 45% seen once. Sample: peripheral blood or thyroid tissue (not recorded which). This receptor was taken from an adult man with Graves' disease, either hyperthyroidism or ophthalmopathy (not recorded which).

The CDR3 DNA sequence: TGTGCCAGCAGTCCCGGACTTAACACCGGGGAGCTGTTTTTT. It translates to CASSPGLNTGELFF. This chain joins TRBV12-3 or TRBV12-4 and TRBJ2-2, with D possibly TRBD2 on 5 matching bases. V shed 5 bases and J shed 2 bases, with 9 bases lying between them. The CDR3 has 14 amino acids.